This T cell receptor (beta chain) was sequenced in a study of beta chain features in type 1 diabetes. Markers CD45RO/CCR7/CD25/CD127/CD95/CD27 served to sort CD4+ naive, central memory, regulatory and stem cell-like memory cells. The CDR3 has 14 amino acids. V lost 4 bases to trimming and J lost 6 bases; unmatched junction nucleotides: 9. From germline, CDR1 is SGDLS and CDR2 YYNGEE. Expressed TCRB transcripts were sequenced because the entire RNA isolate underwent reverse transcription. Generated by immunoSEQ multiplex PCR, the TCRdb table keeps only in-frame clones and is missing some. The repertoire holds about 290,000 clones, with roughly 8% as singletons. This clone was seen a few times.

The receptor was derived from a woman between 18 and 29 years old in good health. The rearrangement joins TRBV9 to TRBJ2-7; 8 bases agree with TRBD2. Sequencing used central memory CD4+ T cells from blood. The CDR3 region is CASSPRTSPSEQYF. CDR3 nucleotide sequence: TGTGCCAGCAGCCCTCGGACTAGCCCGAGCGAGCAGTACTTC.